This T cell receptor beta chain was identified in a study of OX40 agonist ivuxolimab in advanced cancers. Clones were read by immunoSEQ multiplex PCR, and TCRdb kept only the in-frame ones, dropping some. Counted here are roughly 59,000 clones, around 85% occurring once; the ten biggest clones make up roughly 1%. Deletions cut 0 bases from V and 0 bases from J, with 4 bases between. This CDR3 has 15 residues. Germline values: CDR1 SGHTS, CDR2 YDEGEE. The sample was CD4+ or CD8+ T cells sorted from blood, taken in a trial of the OX40 agonist ivuxolimab. The V gene is TRBV5-8, the J gene TRBJ2-6; unclear D gene. The source is an adult with an advanced solid tumor such as melanoma, head and neck, liver or kidney cancer. CDR3 coding DNA: TGTGCCAGCAGCTTGGGGCTCTCTGGGGCCAACGTCCTGACTTTC. This codes for CASSLGLSGANVLTF.